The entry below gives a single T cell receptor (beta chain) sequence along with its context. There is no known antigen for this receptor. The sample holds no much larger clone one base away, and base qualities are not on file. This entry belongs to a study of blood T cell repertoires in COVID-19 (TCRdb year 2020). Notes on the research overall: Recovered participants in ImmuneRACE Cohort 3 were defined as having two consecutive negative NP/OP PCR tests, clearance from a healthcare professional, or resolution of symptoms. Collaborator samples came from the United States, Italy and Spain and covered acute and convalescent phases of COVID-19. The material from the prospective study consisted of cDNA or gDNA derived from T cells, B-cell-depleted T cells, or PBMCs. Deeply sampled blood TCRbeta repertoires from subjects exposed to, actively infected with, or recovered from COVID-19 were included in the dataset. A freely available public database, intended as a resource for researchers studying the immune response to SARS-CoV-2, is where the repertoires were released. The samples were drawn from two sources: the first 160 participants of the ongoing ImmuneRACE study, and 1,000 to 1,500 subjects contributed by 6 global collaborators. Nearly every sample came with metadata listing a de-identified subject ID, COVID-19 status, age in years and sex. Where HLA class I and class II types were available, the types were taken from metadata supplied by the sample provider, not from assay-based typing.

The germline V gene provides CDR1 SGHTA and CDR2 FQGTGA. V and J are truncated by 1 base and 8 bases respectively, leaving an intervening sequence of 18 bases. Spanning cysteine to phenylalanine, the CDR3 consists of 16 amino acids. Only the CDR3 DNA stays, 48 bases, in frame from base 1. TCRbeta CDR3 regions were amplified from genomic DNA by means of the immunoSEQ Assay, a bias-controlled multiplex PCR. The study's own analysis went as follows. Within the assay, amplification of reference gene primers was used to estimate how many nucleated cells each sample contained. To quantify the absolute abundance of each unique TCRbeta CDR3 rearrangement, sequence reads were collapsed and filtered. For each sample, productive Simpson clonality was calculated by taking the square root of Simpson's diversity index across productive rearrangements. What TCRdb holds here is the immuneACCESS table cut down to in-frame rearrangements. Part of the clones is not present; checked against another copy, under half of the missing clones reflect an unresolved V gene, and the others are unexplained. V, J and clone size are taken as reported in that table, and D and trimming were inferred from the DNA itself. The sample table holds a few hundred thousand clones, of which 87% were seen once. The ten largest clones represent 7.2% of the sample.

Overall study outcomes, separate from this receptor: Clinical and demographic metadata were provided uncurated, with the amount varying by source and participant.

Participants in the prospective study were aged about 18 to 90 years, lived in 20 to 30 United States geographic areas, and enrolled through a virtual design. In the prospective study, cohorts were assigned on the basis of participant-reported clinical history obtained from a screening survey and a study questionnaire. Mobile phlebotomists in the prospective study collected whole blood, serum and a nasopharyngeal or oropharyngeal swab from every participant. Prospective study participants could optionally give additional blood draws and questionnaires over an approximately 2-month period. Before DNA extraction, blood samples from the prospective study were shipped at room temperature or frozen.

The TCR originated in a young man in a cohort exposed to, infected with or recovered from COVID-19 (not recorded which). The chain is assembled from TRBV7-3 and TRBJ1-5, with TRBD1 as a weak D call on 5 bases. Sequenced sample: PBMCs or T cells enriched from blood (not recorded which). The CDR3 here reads CASSLRARAGLKPQHF. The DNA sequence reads TGTGCCAGCAGCTTAAGAGCTCGGGCAGGGCTGAAGCCCCAGCATTTT.